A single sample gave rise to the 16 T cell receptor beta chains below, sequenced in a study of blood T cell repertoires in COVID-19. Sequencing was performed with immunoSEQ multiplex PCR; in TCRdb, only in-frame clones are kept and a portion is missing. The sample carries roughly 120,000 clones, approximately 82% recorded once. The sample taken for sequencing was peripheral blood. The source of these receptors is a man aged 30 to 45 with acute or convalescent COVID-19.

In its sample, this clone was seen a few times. CDR3 bases: TGCAGCGGGCGTAGCCGGGGTACCGGGGAGCTGTTTTTT. This sequence encodes CSGRSRGTGELFF. The V gene is TRBV29-1, the J gene TRBJ2-2; tentative D call: TRBD2 (5 bases). This CDR3 has 13 residues. Germline values: CDR1 SQVTM, CDR2 ANQGSEA. Trimming left V 7 bases short and J 5 bases short, with 14 bases between.

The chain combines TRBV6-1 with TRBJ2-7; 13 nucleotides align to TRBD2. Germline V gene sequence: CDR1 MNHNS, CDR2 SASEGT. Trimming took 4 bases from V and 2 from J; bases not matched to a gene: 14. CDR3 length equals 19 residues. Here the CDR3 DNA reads TGTGCCAGCAGTGCGGGCGGATGGACTAGCGGGAGTGGAACCTACGAGCAGTACGTC. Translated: CASSAGGWTSGSGTYEQYV.

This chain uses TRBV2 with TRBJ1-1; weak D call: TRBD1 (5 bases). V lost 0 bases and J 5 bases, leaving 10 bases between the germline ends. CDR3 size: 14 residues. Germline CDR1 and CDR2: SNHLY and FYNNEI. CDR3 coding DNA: TGTGCCAGCAGTGAAGCATGGGGGGAAACTGAAGCTTTCTTT. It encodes CASSEAWGETEAFF.

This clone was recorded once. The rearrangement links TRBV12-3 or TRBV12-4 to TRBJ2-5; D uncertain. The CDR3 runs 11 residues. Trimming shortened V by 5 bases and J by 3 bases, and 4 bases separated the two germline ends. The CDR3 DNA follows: TGTGCCAGCAGTATTAAAGAGACCCAGTACTTC. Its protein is CASSIKETQYF.

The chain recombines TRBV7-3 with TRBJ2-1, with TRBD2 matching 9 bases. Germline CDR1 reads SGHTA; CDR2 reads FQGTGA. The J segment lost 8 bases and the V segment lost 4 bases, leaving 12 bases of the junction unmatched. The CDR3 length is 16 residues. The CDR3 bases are TGTGCCAGCAGCTCCGGACTGAGCGGGGGGACCTATGAGCAGTTCTTC. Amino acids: CASSSGLSGGTYEQFF.

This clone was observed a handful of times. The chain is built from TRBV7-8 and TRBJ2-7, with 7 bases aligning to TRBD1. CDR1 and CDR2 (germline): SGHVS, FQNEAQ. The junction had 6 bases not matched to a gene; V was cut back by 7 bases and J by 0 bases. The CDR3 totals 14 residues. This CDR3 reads CASTKDRTSYEQYF. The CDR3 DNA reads TGTGCCAGCACCAAGGACAGGACCTCCTACGAGCAGTACTTC.

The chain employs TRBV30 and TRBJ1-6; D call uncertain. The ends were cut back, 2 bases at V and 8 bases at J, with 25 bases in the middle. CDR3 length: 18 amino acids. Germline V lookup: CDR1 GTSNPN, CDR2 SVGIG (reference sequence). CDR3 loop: CAWSPLTRRSSPYSPLHF. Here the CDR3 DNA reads TGTGCCTGGAGTCCTCTTACAAGGAGATCGTCCCCTTATTCACCCCTCCACTTT. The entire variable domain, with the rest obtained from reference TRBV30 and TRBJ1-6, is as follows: SQTIHQWPATLVQPVGSPLSLECTVEGTSNPNLYWYRQAAGRGLQLLFYSVGIGQISSEVPQNLSASRPQDRQFILSSKKLLLSDSGFYLCAWSPLTRRSSPYSPLHFGNGTRLTVT.

CDR3: CSGGFQETQYF. CDR3 DNA sequence: TGCAGTGGCGGCTTCCAAGAGACCCAGTACTTC. This rearrangement joins TRBV20-1 to TRBJ2-5; D not certain. Germline V gene data show CDR1 as DFQATT and CDR2 as SNEGSKA (reference sequence). The CDR3 is 11 amino acids. V lost 7 bases, J lost 1 base, and 7 bases lay in between.

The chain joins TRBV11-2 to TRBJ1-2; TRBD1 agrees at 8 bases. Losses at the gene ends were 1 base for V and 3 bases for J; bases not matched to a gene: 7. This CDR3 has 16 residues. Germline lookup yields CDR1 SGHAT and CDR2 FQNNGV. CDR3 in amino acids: CASSLAAGGAYYGYTF. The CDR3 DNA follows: TGTGCCAGCAGCTTAGCCGCAGGGGGCGCGTACTATGGCTACACCTTC.

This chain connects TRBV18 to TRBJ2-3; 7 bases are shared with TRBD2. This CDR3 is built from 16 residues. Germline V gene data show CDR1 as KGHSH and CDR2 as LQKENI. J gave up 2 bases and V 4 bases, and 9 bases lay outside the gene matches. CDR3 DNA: TGTGCCAGCTCACAGGGTTCTAGCGGACTCACAGATACGCAGTATTTT. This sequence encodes CASSQGSSGLTDTQYF.

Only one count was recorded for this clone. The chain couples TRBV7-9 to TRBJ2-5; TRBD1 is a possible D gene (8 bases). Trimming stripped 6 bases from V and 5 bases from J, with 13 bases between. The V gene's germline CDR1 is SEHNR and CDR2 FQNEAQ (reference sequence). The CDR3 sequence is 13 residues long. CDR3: CASRPQGGETQYF. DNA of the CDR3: TGTGCCAGCAGACCACAGGGGGGGGAGACCCAGTACTTC.

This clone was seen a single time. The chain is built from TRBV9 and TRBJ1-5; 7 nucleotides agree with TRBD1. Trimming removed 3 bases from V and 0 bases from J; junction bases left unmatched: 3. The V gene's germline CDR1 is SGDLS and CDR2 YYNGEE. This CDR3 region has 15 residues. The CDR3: CASSGGQDSNQPQHF. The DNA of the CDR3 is TGTGCCAGCAGCGGCGGACAGGATAGCAATCAGCCCCAGCATTTT.

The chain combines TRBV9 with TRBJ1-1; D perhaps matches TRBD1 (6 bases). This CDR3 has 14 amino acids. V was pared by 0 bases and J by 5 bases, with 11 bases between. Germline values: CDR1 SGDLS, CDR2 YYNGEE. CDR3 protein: CASSVERGGTEAFF. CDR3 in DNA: TGTGCCAGCAGCGTAGAAAGAGGGGGAACTGAAGCTTTCTTT.

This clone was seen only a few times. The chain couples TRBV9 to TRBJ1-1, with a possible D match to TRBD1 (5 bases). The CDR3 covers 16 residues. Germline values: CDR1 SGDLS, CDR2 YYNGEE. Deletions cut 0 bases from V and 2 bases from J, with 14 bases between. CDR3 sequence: CASSVGAQGTNTEAFF. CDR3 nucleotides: TGTGCCAGCAGCGTAGGCGCTCAGGGCACTAACACTGAAGCTTTCTTT.

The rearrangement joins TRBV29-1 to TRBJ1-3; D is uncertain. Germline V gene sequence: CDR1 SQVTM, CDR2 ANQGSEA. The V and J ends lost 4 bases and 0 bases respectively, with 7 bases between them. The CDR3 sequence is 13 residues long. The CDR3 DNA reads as TGCAGCGTTGTCGAGAACTCTGGAAACACCATATATTTT. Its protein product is CSVVENSGNTIYF.

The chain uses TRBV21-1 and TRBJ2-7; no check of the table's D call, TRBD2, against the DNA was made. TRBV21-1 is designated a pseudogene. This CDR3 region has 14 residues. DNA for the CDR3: TGTGCCAGAAGACCTAGCGGGAGGACCTATAGGCAGTACGTC. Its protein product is CARRPSGRTYRQYV.